This paragraph covers one T cell receptor beta chain sequence. Antigen: not known. These data belong to a study of shared clonotypes between healthy human individuals. Produced via immunoSEQ multiplex PCR; TCRdb's table is partial and in-frame only. This table has about 990,000 clones, 78% appearing once. Study results and caveats: Naive subsets generally had larger estimated richness than memory subsets.

V was trimmed by 1 base and J by 6 bases, leaving 15 bases between them. The CDR3 runs to 15 residues. Germline loops: CDR1 MGHRA, CDR2 YSYEKL. The sequence came from a man between 18 and 29 years old in good health. Some clones in this sample may be carry-over from other donors' samples. The sample consisted of memory CD4+ T cells from PBMCs. Regarding subset: CD45RA-negative fraction. The V and J genes are TRBV4-1 and TRBJ1-1, with a weak D call TRBD1 (6 bases). The CDR3, as DNA: TGCGCCAGCAGCCAAGGCCCAAACAGGGTCGCTGAAGCTTTCTTT. Amino acid sequence: CASSQGPNRVAEAFF.